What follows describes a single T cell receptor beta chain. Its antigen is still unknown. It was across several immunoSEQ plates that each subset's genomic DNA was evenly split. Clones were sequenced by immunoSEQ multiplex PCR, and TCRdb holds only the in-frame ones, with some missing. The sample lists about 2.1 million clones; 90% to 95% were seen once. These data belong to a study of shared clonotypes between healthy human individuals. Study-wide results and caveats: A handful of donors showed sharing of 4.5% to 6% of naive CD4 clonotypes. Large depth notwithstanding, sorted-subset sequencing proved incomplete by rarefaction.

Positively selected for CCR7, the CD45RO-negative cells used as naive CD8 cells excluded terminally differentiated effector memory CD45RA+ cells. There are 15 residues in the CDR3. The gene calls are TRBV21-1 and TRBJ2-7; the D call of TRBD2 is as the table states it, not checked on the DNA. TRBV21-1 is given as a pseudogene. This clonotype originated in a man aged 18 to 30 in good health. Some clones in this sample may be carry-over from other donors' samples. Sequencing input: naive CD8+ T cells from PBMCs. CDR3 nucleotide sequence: TGTGCCAGCAGCAAAGGACTAGGGAGTTTGTACGAGCAGTACTTC. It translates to CASSKGLGSLYEQYF.